These 12 T cell receptor beta chains originate from one sample sequenced in a study of tumor-infiltrating lymphocytes in oesophageal squamous cell carcinoma. TCRdb re-analysed the reads in MiXCR, keeping a single row per CDR3 protein. In the table there are 12,000 or so distinct CDR3 sequences, roughly 60% of which are singletons. The sequenced sample was blood. These receptors all stem from a female donor with esophageal squamous cell carcinoma.

This clonotype was seen repeatedly, ten times or more. The V gene is TRBV2, the J gene TRBJ1-1; maybe TRBD1 (5 bases). The germline V and J ends were trimmed by 0 bases and 6 bases, with 11 bases remaining between them. This CDR3 contains 14 residues. Germline lookup yields CDR1 SNHLY and CDR2 FYNNEI. The CDR3 DNA is TGTGCCAGCAGTGAAGCGGTGATGGGGGCTGAAGCTTTCTTT. It is translated as CASSEAVMGAEAFF.

Sample share makes this clonotype medium-sized. The CDR3 sequence is CASSFGPLDEQYF. The CDR3 DNA reads as TGTGCCAGCAGCTTCGGACCACTAGACGAGCAGTACTTC. The chain is built from TRBV11-2 and TRBJ2-7; TRBD2 is a possible D gene (5 bases). The CDR3 has 13 amino acids. V lost 3 bases and J 5 bases, leaving 11 bases between the germline ends. Looked up from germline, CDR1 is SGHAT and CDR2 is FQNNGV.

The chain links TRBV11-1 to TRBJ2-1, with unresolved D. The better agreement between TRBJ2-7 and the DNA end casts doubt on the J call. Germline CDR1 and CDR2: SGHAT and FQDESV (reference sequence). This CDR3 has 14 amino acids. In DNA form, the CDR3 reads TGTGCCAGCAGCCCCAGTACCGGGTCCGCCGAGCAGTACTTC. This encodes CASSPSTGSAEQYF.

This clonotype was seen a few times. The genes are TRBV7-3 and TRBJ2-5; the D is unclear. V gave up 2 bases and J gave up 4 bases, with 8 bases separating them. There are 13 residues in the CDR3. Germline V lookup: CDR1 SGHTA, CDR2 FQGTGA. The CDR3 DNA reads TGTGCCAGCAGCTTAGAGTCTTCAGAGACCCAGTACTTC. This encodes CASSLESSETQYF.

This clonotype was detected many times. In DNA form, the CDR3 reads TGTGCCAGTAGTCCACTACAGGGGGATGAGCAGTTCTTC. Residues: CASSPLQGDEQFF. The chain carries TRBV19 and TRBJ2-1; 8 nucleotides match TRBD1. The CDR3 extends over 13 amino acids. Germline V lookup: CDR1 LNHDA, CDR2 SQIVND (reference sequence). J lost 8 bases, V lost 5 bases, and 5 bases had no gene match.

Note on this clonotype: This sequence may be a read error, since a much larger clone differs from it by one base. The chain employs TRBV18 and TRBJ2-5, with 8 bases aligning to TRBD1. The junction had 11 bases not matched to a gene; V was cut back by 3 bases and J by 11 bases. The V gene's germline CDR1 is KGHSH and CDR2 LQKENI. There are 14 residues in the CDR3. CDR3 region: CASSPSNRGYEQYF. The CDR3 DNA reads as TGTGCCAGCTCACCGAGCAACAGGGGGTATGAGCAGTACTTC.

The sample holds a few counts of this clonotype. The DNA for the CDR3 is TGTGCCAGCAGCTTCCTAGCGGGAGGTGAGACCCAGTACTTC. Encoded protein: CASSFLAGGETQYF. The chain carries TRBV7-8 and TRBJ2-7, with 11 nucleotides matching TRBD2. TRBJ2-5 matches the DNA end more closely, so the J call is doubtful. The CDR3 totals 14 residues. The germline CDR1 and CDR2 sequences are SGHVS and FQNEAQ.

This clonotype was observed many times. The gene calls are TRBV28 and TRBJ1-2; 8 bases are shared with TRBD1. With 3 bases clipped from V and 4 bases from J, the junction kept 4 bases outside the gene matches. CDR1 is MDHEN, CDR2 SYDVKM, per germline. This CDR3 is 14 amino acids long. The CDR3 is CASSLAGGVYGYTF. The CDR3 DNA follows: TGTGCCAGCAGTTTGGCAGGGGGCGTCTATGGCTACACCTTC.

This clonotype occurred many times. The chain joins TRBV7-2 to TRBJ2-1; 13 bases align to TRBD2. This CDR3 comprises 16 residues. Germline V lookup: CDR1 SGHTA, CDR2 FQGNSA. The J segment lost 6 bases and the V segment lost 3 bases, leaving 5 bases of the junction unmatched. The CDR3 spells CASSLKLAGGFNEQFF. In nucleotides, the CDR3 is TGTGCCAGCAGCTTGAAACTAGCGGGAGGGTTCAATGAGCAGTTCTTC.

Note on this clonotype: A junction boundary mismatches the germline segment, possibly from a read error. V is TRBV7-6 and J is TRBJ2-4; D is possibly TRBD1 (8 bases). The J call may be incorrect, as the DNA end agrees better with TRBJ2-5. Germline values: CDR1 SGHVS, CDR2 FNYEAQ. This CDR3 spans 14 amino acids. The CDR3 nucleotides read TGTGCTAGCAGCCTCCAGACAGGGGAGGGGACCCAGTACTTC. Translated, it gives CASSLQTGEGTQYF.

The J gene is TRBJ2-7, the V gene TRBV6-4; TRBD2 matches 7 bases. The J call may be mistaken, given a closer DNA end match to TRBJ2-5. Per the germline V gene, CDR1 is MRHNA and CDR2 is SNTAGT. The CDR3 extends over 14 amino acids. The CDR3 is CASRSTAGVETQYF. The CDR3 DNA reads as TGTGCCAGCAGGTCGACGGCGGGAGTAGAGACCCAGTACTTC.

This rearrangement joins TRBV7-6 to TRBJ2-5; D is unclear. The CDR3 totals 15 residues. V dropped 6 bases and J dropped 4 bases, with 18 bases sitting between them. Germline values: CDR1 SGHVS, CDR2 FNYEAQ. The CDR3 region has the DNA TGTGCCAGCAGACTCCGACACATACCTATAGAGACCCAGTACTTC. This translates into CASRLRHIPIETQYF.